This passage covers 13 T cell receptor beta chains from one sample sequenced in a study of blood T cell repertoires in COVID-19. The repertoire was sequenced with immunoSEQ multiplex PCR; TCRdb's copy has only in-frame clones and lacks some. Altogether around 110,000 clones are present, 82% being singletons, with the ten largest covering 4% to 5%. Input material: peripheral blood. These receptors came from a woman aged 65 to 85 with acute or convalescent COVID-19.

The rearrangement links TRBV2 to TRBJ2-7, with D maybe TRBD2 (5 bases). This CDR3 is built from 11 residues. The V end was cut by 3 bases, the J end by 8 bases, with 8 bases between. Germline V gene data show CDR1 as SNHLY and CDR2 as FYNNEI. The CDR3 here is CASSEWEKQYV. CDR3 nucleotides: TGTGCCAGCAGTGAGTGGGAGAAGCAGTACGTC.

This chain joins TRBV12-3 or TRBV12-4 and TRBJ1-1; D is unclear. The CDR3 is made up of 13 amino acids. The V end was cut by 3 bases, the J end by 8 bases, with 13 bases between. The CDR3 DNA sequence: TGTGCCAGCAGTTTTACGGCGGGAAAGGAAGCTTTCTTT. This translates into CASSFTAGKEAFF.

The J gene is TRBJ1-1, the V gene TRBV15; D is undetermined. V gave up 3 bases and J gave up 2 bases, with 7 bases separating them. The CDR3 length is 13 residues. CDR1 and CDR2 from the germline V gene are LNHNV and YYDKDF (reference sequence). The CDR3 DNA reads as TGTGCCACCAGCAGGCAGGAAAACACTGAAGCTTTCTTT. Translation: CATSRQENTEAFF.

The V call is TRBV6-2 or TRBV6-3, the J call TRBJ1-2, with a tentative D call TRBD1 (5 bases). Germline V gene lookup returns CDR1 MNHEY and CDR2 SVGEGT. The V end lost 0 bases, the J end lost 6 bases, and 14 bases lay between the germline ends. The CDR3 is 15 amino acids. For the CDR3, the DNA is TGTGCCAGCAGTTACTCGTCAGGGAGGGCGGATGGCTACACCTTC. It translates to CASSYSSGRADGYTF.

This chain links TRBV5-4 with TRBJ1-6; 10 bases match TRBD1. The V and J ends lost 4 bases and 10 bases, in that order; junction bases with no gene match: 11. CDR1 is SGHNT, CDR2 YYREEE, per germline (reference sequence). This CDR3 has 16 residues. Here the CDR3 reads CASSPGGTGDGSPLHF. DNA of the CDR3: TGTGCCAGCAGCCCGGGTGGGACAGGGGATGGATCACCCCTCCACTTT.

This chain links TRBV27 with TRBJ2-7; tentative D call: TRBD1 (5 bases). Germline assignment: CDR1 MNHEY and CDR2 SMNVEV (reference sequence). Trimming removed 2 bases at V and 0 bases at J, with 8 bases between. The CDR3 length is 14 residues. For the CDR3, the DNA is TGTGCCAGCAGTTTAGAGGACACCTCCTACGAGCAGTACTTC. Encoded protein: CASSLEDTSYEQYF.

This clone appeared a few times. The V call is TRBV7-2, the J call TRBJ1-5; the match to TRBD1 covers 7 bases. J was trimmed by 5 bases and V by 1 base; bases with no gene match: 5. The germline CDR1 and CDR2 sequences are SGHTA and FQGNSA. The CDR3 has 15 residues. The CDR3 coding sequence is TGTGCCAGCAGCTTAGTAGACAGGGCTGATCAGCCCCAGCATTTT. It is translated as CASSLVDRADQPQHF.

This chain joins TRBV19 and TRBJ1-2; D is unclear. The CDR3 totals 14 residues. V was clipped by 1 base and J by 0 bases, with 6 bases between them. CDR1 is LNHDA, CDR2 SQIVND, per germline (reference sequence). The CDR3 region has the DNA TGTGCCAGTAGTATAGCAGATCCTAACTATGGCTACACCTTC. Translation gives CASSIADPNYGYTF.

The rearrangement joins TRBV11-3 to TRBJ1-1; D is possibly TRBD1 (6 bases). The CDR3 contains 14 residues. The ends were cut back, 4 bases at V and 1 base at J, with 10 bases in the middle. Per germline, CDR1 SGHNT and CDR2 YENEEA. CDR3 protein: CASSSQGTNTEAFF. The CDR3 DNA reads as TGTGCCAGCAGCTCCCAGGGGACGAACACTGAAGCTTTCTTT.

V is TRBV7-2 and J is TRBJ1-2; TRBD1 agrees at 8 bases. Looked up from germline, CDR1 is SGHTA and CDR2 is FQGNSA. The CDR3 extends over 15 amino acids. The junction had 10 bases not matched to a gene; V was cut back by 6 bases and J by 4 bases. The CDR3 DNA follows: TGTGCCAGCAGGTCAACAGGGGGGACCTCCTATGGCTACACCTTC. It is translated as CASRSTGGTSYGYTF. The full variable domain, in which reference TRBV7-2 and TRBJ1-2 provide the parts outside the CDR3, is GAGVSQSPSNKVTEKGKDVELRCDPISGHTALYWYRQSLGQGLEFLIYFQGNSAPDKSGLPSDRFSAERTGGSVSTLTIQRTQQEDSAVYLCASRSTGGTSYGYTFGSGTRLTVV.

The CDR3 spells CASSEWTGGRYQPQHF. The CDR3 coding sequence is TGTGCCAGCAGCGAGTGGACAGGAGGAAGGTATCAGCCCCAGCATTTT. The V call is TRBV7-2, the J call TRBJ1-5; 7 nucleotides line up with TRBD1. Per the germline V gene, CDR1 is SGHTA and CDR2 is FQGNSA. The CDR3 is made up of 16 amino acids. Trimming removed 5 bases from V and 5 bases from J; junction bases left unmatched: 12.

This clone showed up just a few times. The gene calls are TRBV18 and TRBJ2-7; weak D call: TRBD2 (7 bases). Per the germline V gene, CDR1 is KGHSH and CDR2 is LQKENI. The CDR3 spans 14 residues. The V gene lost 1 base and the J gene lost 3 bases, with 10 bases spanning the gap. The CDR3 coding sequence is TGTGCCAGCTCACCACGGGGGGGGCTCTACGAGCAGTACGTC. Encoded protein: CASSPRGGLYEQYV.

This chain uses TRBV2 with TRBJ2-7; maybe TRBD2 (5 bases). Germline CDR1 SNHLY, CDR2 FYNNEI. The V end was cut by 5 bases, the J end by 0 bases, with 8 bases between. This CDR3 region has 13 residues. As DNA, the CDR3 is TGTGCCAGCAGTCCGGGATTCTCCTACGAGCAGTACTTC. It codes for CASSPGFSYEQYF.